Shown below are 31 T cell receptor beta chains from a single sample sequenced in a study of cytomegalovirus exposure and HLA in healthy donors. Primers for the PCR totalled 60 Vbeta and 13 Jbeta. TCRdb keeps only in-frame clones here, not all; method: immunoSEQ multiplex PCR. Among about 170,000 clones listed, roughly 80% were seen once. The sample was PBMCs. The receptors were sampled from a male donor in good health and CMV-seronegative.

The J gene is TRBJ2-7, the V gene TRBV10-3; D might be TRBD1 (8 bases). The germline gives CDR1 ENHRY, CDR2 SYGVKD. The CDR3 has 14 amino acids. The germline V and J ends were trimmed by 9 bases and 6 bases, with 21 bases remaining between them. CDR3 in amino acids: CAMCQGAPGGEQYF. CDR3 bases: TGTGCCATGTGCCAGGGGGCGCCGGGGGGCGAGCAGTACTTC.

This clone was picked up a small number of times. The same CDR3 also results from other DNA sequences found in this sample. The chain has TRBV9 and TRBJ1-2, with no clear D. The CDR3 spans 15 residues. The V end was cut by 0 bases, the J end by 4 bases, with 13 bases between. From germline, CDR1 is SGDLS and CDR2 YYNGEE. CDR3 in amino acids: CASSVAGGQTYGYTF. CDR3 DNA: TGTGCCAGCAGCGTAGCCGGAGGCCAGACCTATGGCTACACCTTC. The full variable domain, rest sourced from reference TRBV9 and TRBJ1-2, is DSGVTQTPKHLITATGQRVTLRCSPRSGDLSVYWYQQSLDQGLQFLIQYYNGEERAKGNILERFSAQQFPDLHSELNLSSLELGDSALYFCASSVAGGQTYGYTFGSGTRLTVV.

The chain combines TRBV27 with TRBJ1-1, with D uncertain. The CDR3 has 13 residues. V lost 1 base and J 10 bases, leaving 13 bases between the germline ends. The germline gives CDR1 MNHEY, CDR2 SMNVEV (reference sequence). As DNA, the CDR3 is TGTGCCAGCAGTTTATGGGCCGGTTTCGGAGCTTTCTTT. Translating gives CASSLWAGFGAFF.

The chain employs TRBV11-2 and TRBJ2-2; the D is unclear. From germline, CDR1 is SGHAT and CDR2 FQNNGV. V was shortened by 1 base and J by 6 bases, with 12 bases between the two germline ends. CDR3 size: 15 residues. The CDR3 sequence is CASSLVGRLPGELFF. Written as DNA, the CDR3 is TGTGCCAGCAGCTTAGTTGGCAGGCTTCCCGGGGAGCTGTTTTTT.

The chain couples TRBV10-1 to TRBJ1-1; a weak D match, TRBD1 (5 bases). The CDR3 covers 13 residues. V gave up 8 bases and J gave up 0 bases, with 10 bases separating them. Germline loops: CDR1 WNHNN, CDR2 SYGVQD (reference sequence). CDR3 DNA sequence: TGCGCCAGCCGGGGGTCCTTGAACACTGAAGCTTTCTTT. Translating it yields CASRGSLNTEAFF.

The V gene is TRBV18, the J gene TRBJ1-3, with 9 bases lining up with TRBD1. Germline values: CDR1 KGHSH, CDR2 LQKENI. The CDR3 is 16 amino acids. V gave up 3 bases and J gave up 1 base; unmatched junction bases: 4. The chain's CDR3 is CASSPGTGSSGNTIYF. CDR3 sequence (DNA): TGTGCCAGCTCACCCGGGACAGGGTCTTCTGGAAACACCATATATTTT.

The chain employs TRBV6-5 and TRBJ1-5, with unresolved D. The CDR3 extends over 12 amino acids. Germline V CDR1 and CDR2: MNHEY, SVGAGI. Trimming took 5 bases from V and 5 from J, leaving 7 bases between them. The CDR3 nucleotides are TGTGCCAGCAGTGCGGGTGATCAGCCCCAGCATTTT. Amino acid sequence: CASSAGDQPQHF.

Only a few counts were recorded for this clone. V and J are TRBV11-2 and TRBJ2-7, with no clear D. CDR1 and CDR2 from the germline V gene are SGHAT and FQNNGV. This CDR3 contains 15 residues. V was pared by 0 bases and J by 0 bases, with 9 bases between. Written as DNA, the CDR3 is TGTGCCAGCAGCTTAGATCCCGGTAGCTCCTACGAGCAGTACTTC. Its translation: CASSLDPGSSYEQYF.

This chain links TRBV2 with TRBJ2-5; 8 bases align to TRBD1. The J call may be faulty, since TRBJ2-7 better matches the DNA end. The germline V gene encodes CDR1 SNHLY and CDR2 FYNNEI. This CDR3 spans 16 amino acids. Written as DNA, the CDR3 is TGTGCCAGCACCGAGGGGGTATGGGACAGGTCTGTCGAGCAGTACTTC. Protein: CASTEGVWDRSVEQYF.

The chain is built from TRBV12-2 and TRBJ1-1; TRBD1 was called by the table and not checked on the DNA. TRBV12-2 counts as a pseudogene. The CDR3 runs 18 residues. CDR3 sequence: CASRSLTVEGATWAEAFF. The CDR3 nucleotides are TGTGCAAGTCGCTCGCTCACGGTCGAAGGGGCTACTTGGGCTGAAGCTTTCTTT.

The V and J genes are TRBV6-5 and TRBJ1-1; 8 bases are a match to TRBD1. Germline assignment: CDR1 MNHEY and CDR2 SVGAGI. This CDR3 contains 15 residues. The trim removed 1 base at V and 4 bases at J, leaving 5 bases unmatched. The CDR3 bases are TGTGCCAGCAGTTACTACCAGGGGGCGCGCACTGAAGCTTTCTTT. This translates into CASSYYQGARTEAFF.

This clone was observed once. The chain is built from TRBV27 and TRBJ2-1; D unresolved. The CDR3 loop spans 16 amino acids. CDR1 is MNHEY, CDR2 SMNVEV, per germline (reference sequence). Trimming shortened V by 4 bases and J by 0 bases, and 13 bases separated the two germline ends. The CDR3 is CASSSPTPSSYNEQFF. The DNA for the CDR3 is TGTGCCAGCAGTTCCCCAACACCTAGCTCCTACAATGAGCAGTTCTTC.

The V call is TRBV29-1, the J call TRBJ2-3, with 11 nucleotides matching TRBD2. The ends lost 1 base at V and 4 bases at J; junction bases unmatched: 7. Germline CDR1 and CDR2: SQVTM and ANQGSEA. This CDR3 is 16 amino acids long. CDR3 sequence reads: CSVEVATSGVADTQYF. Here the CDR3 DNA reads TGCAGCGTTGAAGTCGCGACTAGCGGGGTGGCAGATACGCAGTATTTT.

The V gene is TRBV18, the J gene TRBJ2-7; D is undetermined. V lost 6 bases and J 0 bases, leaving 9 bases between the germline ends. Germline values: CDR1 KGHSH, CDR2 LQKENI. The CDR3 runs 13 residues. The CDR3 region is CASSTAPSYEQYF. In DNA, the CDR3 is TGTGCCAGCTCCACAGCACCCTCCTACGAGCAGTACTTC.

The chain joins TRBV18 to TRBJ1-2, with a possible D match to TRBD1 (5 bases). The CDR3 spans 14 residues. Germline lookup yields CDR1 KGHSH and CDR2 LQKENI. Trimming removed 2 bases at V and 6 bases at J, with 13 bases between. As DNA, the CDR3 is TGTGCCAGCTCACCAGCCAGGGTTTATGATGGCTACACCTTC. Amino acids: CASSPARVYDGYTF.

This chain links TRBV9 with TRBJ2-3, with D hard to call. Germline V CDR1 and CDR2: SGDLS, YYNGEE. V lost 4 bases and J lost 5, with 11 bases in between. This CDR3 has 13 residues. The CDR3 here is CASSPYERDTQYF. The CDR3 nucleotides are TGTGCCAGCAGCCCCTACGAGAGAGATACGCAGTATTTT. The variable domain in full, completed from reference TRBV9 and TRBJ2-3, reads DSGVTQTPKHLITATGQRVTLRCSPRSGDLSVYWYQQSLDQGLQFLIQYYNGEERAKGNILERFSAQQFPDLHSELNLSSLELGDSALYFCASSPYERDTQYFGPGTRLTVL.

This chain joins TRBV5-5 and TRBJ1-1, with 7 bases fitting TRBD1. V was clipped by 0 bases and J by 5 bases; unmatched bases: 4. Germline V gives CDR1 SGHKS, CDR2 YYEKEE (reference sequence). CDR3 length: 14 amino acids. Here the CDR3 DNA reads TGTGCCAGCAGCTTGGGTTCAGGGGGTACTGAAGCTTTCTTT. Its translation: CASSLGSGGTEAFF.

The chain carries TRBV5-6 and TRBJ2-3; 7 positions match TRBD1. V lost 2 bases to trimming and J lost 6 bases; unmatched junction nucleotides: 9. CDR3 length: 15 amino acids. Germline V gene data show CDR1 as SGHDT and CDR2 as YYEEEE. CDR3 in amino acids: CASSFGYRGPDTQYF. CDR3 DNA: TGTGCCAGCAGCTTTGGCTACAGGGGCCCCGATACGCAGTATTTT. The full variable domain, rest sourced from reference TRBV5-6 and TRBJ2-3, is DAGVTQSPTHLIKTRGQQVTLRCSPKSGHDTVSWYQQALGQGPQFIFQYYEEEERQRGNFPDRFSGHQFPNYSSELNVNALLLGDSALYLCASSFGYRGPDTQYFGPGTRLTVL.

This rearrangement joins TRBV6-5 to TRBJ2-7; 10 bases agree with TRBD1. This CDR3 is built from 16 residues. Germline V gene sequence: CDR1 MNHEY, CDR2 SVGAGI. The junction had 5 bases not matched to a gene; V was cut back by 0 bases and J by 3 bases. CDR3 sequence: CASSYSRTGGSYEQYF. CDR3 DNA: TGTGCCAGCAGTTACTCGAGGACAGGGGGGAGCTACGAGCAGTACTTC.

The rearrangement links TRBV6-6 to TRBJ1-1, with D hard to call. Deletions cut 5 bases from V and 5 bases from J, with 12 bases between. CDR3 length equals 13 residues. Germline-derived CDR1 and CDR2 are MNHNY and SVGAGI (reference sequence). The CDR3 sequence is CASSPILGTEAFF. The CDR3 DNA sequence: TGTGCCAGCAGTCCAATCCTAGGAACTGAAGCTTTCTTT.

The chain couples TRBV7-9 to TRBJ2-7, with a tentative D call TRBD2 (5 bases). V was shortened by 3 bases and J by 6 bases, with 9 bases between the two germline ends. The V gene's germline CDR1 is SEHNR and CDR2 FQNEAQ (reference sequence). The CDR3 is 12 residues long. The CDR3, as DNA: TGTGCCAGCAGCTTTACGGGGTCCGAGCAGTACTTC. Protein: CASSFTGSEQYF.

The chain recombines TRBV5-4 with TRBJ2-7; TRBD1 matches 8 bases. The J segment lost 0 bases and the V segment lost 0 bases, leaving 8 bases of the junction unmatched. The CDR3 consists of 17 residues. Germline V gene lookup returns CDR1 SGHNT and CDR2 YYREEE (reference sequence). The CDR3 sequence is CASSLARTGRSSYEQYF. CDR3 bases: TGTGCCAGCAGCTTGGCCCGGACAGGGCGAAGCTCCTACGAGCAGTACTTC.

This chain connects TRBV9 to TRBJ2-1, with TRBD2 matching over 9 bases. This CDR3 is built from 16 residues. The V segment lost 1 base and the J segment 7 bases; nucleotides outside the gene matches: 9. Looked up from germline, CDR1 is SGDLS and CDR2 is YYNGEE. In DNA form, the CDR3 reads TGTGCCAGCAGCGTAAGCGGCGGGGGGGCCTCAAATGAGCAGTTCTTC. Translating it yields CASSVSGGGASNEQFF.

In nucleotides, the CDR3 is TGTGCCACCAGCAGAGATCGGGGGATCGAGACCCAGTACTTC. This encodes CATSRDRGIETQYF. The genes are TRBV15 and TRBJ2-5; D is perhaps TRBD2 (6 bases). V lost 0 bases and J lost 5, with 10 bases in between. Germline V gene data show CDR1 as LNHNV and CDR2 as YYDKDF (reference sequence). The CDR3 consists of 14 residues.

This chain uses TRBV4-1 with TRBJ2-1, with 9 bases lining up with TRBD2. The ends lost 4 bases at V and 5 bases at J; junction bases unmatched: 9. The germline gives CDR1 MGHRA, CDR2 YSYEKL. The CDR3 runs to 16 residues. DNA of the CDR3: TGCGCCAGCAGCCGGACCGGGACTAGCCCTAACAATGAGCAGTTCTTC. This codes for CASSRTGTSPNNEQFF.

The gene calls are TRBV5-1 and TRBJ2-7; 10 bases are a match to TRBD1. The CDR3 totals 19 residues. Trimming at V came to 3 bases and at J to 3 bases, leaving 18 bases not matched to a gene. Germline V gene data show CDR1 as SGHRS and CDR2 as YFSETQ. Here the CDR3 reads CASSSGRGLRDRGFYEQYF. CDR3 sequence (DNA): TGCGCCAGCAGCTCTGGAAGGGGGCTCCGGGACAGGGGATTCTACGAGCAGTACTTC. Filled out from reference TRBV5-1 and TRBJ2-7, the complete variable domain reads KAGVTQTPRYLIKTRGQQVTLSCSPISGHRSVSWYQQTPGQGLQFLFEYFSETQRNKGNFPGRFSGRQFSNSRSEMNVSTLELGDSALYLCASSSGRGLRDRGFYEQYFGPGTRLTVT.

V gene TRBV27 combines with J gene TRBJ2-2; 7 bases agree with TRBD1. Germline assignment: CDR1 MNHEY and CDR2 SMNVEV (reference sequence). V gave up 8 bases and J gave up 3 bases; unmatched junction bases: 6. This CDR3 spans 14 amino acids. CDR3 residues: CASHRGRDTGELFF. In DNA, the CDR3 is TGTGCCAGCCACAGGGGTAGAGACACCGGGGAGCTGTTTTTT.

The chain joins TRBV6-1 to TRBJ1-1; no clear D. The CDR3 runs to 13 residues. CDR1 is MNHNS and CDR2 is SASEGT in the germline V gene. Trimming removed 3 bases from V and 3 bases from J, with 8 bases in between. The CDR3 region has the DNA TGTGCCAGCAGTGATCGGGGTGACACTGAAGCTTTCTTT. This encodes CASSDRGDTEAFF.

This chain connects TRBV9 to TRBJ2-2; D unclear. This CDR3 region has 14 residues. Germline V gene data show CDR1 as SGDLS and CDR2 as YYNGEE. V was shortened by 0 bases and J by 0 bases, with 3 bases between the two germline ends. The CDR3 region is CASSVVANTGELFF. CDR3 in DNA: TGTGCCAGCAGCGTAGTAGCGAACACCGGGGAGCTGTTTTTT.

This clone was seen a single time. J is TRBJ2-2 and V is TRBV18; 8 bases are shared with TRBD1. Trimming cost V 3 bases and J 1 base; bases outside gene matches: 1. This CDR3 contains 15 residues. The germline CDR1 and CDR2 sequences are KGHSH and LQKENI. The DNA for the CDR3 is TGTGCCAGCTCACCGGACAGGGAGAACACCGGGGAGCTGTTTTTT. This encodes CASSPDRENTGELFF.

This chain uses TRBV25-1 with TRBJ2-1, with 9 bases that match TRBD2. Germline assignment: CDR1 MGHDK and CDR2 SYGVNS. V shed 3 bases, J shed 5 bases, and the junction held 8 bases outside the gene matches. The CDR3 runs to 16 residues. Written as DNA, the CDR3 is TGTGCCAGCAGTGATCCTCCGGGACTAGCCAACAATGAGCAGTTCTTC. Protein sequence: CASSDPPGLANNEQFF. Full variable domain (remainder filled in from reference TRBV25-1 and TRBJ2-1): EADIYQTPRYLVIGTGKKITLECSQTMGHDKMYWYQQDPGMELHLIHYSYGVNSTEKGDLSSESTVSRIRTEHFPLTLESARPSHTSQYLCASSDPPGLANNEQFFGPGTRLTVL.